This TCR beta chain was captured by sequencing in a study of OX40 agonist ivuxolimab in advanced cancers. Study outcomes and limitations: Circulating CD4+ and CD8+ T cells showed clonal expansion by week 6 at 0.1 to 3.0 mg/kg. The antigen specificity of the peripheral T cells (those that were expanded) was not determined.

Generated by immunoSEQ multiplex PCR, the TCRdb table keeps only in-frame clones and is missing some. The data show about 96,000 clones, roughly 88% seen once. Autoimmune disease history or systemic immunosuppression was exclusionary. On cycle 4 day 1 and cycle 7 day 1, as well as at baseline, blood was sampled. Germline V gene data show CDR1 as SGHTA and CDR2 as FQGNSA. The CDR3 is 15 residues long. V dropped 1 base and J dropped 4 bases, with 14 bases sitting between them. A remark on this clone: As yet, its antigen is unknown.

This chain links TRBV7-2 with TRBJ2-7; D uncertain. The TCR comes from an adult with an advanced solid tumor such as melanoma, head and neck, liver or kidney cancer. Here the sequenced sample was CD4+ or CD8+ T cells sorted from blood, taken in a trial of the OX40 agonist ivuxolimab. Written as DNA, the CDR3 is TGTGCCAGCAGCTTAGAGGCGTTGGCTCCTTACGAGCAGTACTTC. Its protein product is CASSLEALAPYEQYF.